The 7 T cell receptor beta chains listed next were all sequenced from one sample in a study of T-cell reconstitution after alpha-beta-depleted transplantation in children. Unique molecular identifiers were incorporated when the TCRbeta library was constructed. MiXCR, run by TCRdb on the PCR reads, gives a single entry per CDR3 protein. This table has almost 500,000 distinct CDR3 sequences, approximately 12% appearing once. Sequences were derived from PBMCs from the stem cell graft donor, sampled from the stem cell graft. Receptors originate from a human donor who donated a stem cell graft to a child with combined immunodeficiency.

A few counts support this clonotype. The rearrangement joins TRBV28 to TRBJ1-4; 9 nucleotides align to TRBD1. Per the germline V gene, CDR1 is MDHEN and CDR2 is SYDVKM. CDR3 size: 14 residues. J lost 8 bases, V lost 6 bases, and 7 bases had no gene match. The CDR3 loop is CASSISGTGEKLFF. The CDR3 nucleotides are TGTGCCAGCAGCATCTCCGGGACAGGGGAAAAACTGTTTTTT.

This clonotype has just one count. The chain uses TRBV4-1 and TRBJ2-1; D ambiguous. This CDR3 is 15 amino acids long. Germline CDR1 reads MGHRA; CDR2 reads YSYEKL. V lost 0 bases and J lost 7, with 13 bases in between. The CDR3 protein is CASSQDLPGNNEQFF. The CDR3 coding sequence is TGCGCCAGCAGCCAAGATCTGCCGGGTAATAATGAGCAGTTCTTC.

This clonotype was seen repeatedly, ten times or more. The chain recombines TRBV10-3 with TRBJ1-2, with 7 positions matching TRBD1. CDR3 length: 15 residues. V shed 4 bases and J 2 bases; nucleotides not matched to a gene: 7. Germline values: CDR1 ENHRY, CDR2 SYGVKD. The CDR3 nucleotides read TGTGCCATCAGTGCCCTTACGGACAGGAACTATGGCTACACCTTC. Encoded protein: CAISALTDRNYGYTF.

CDR3 sequence (DNA): TGTGCCAGCAGCGAAGCGCTTGAGACTGGAAACACCATATATTTT. Translated: CASSEALETGNTIYF. The chain has TRBV11-1 and TRBJ1-3, with D uncertain. CDR3 length equals 15 residues. Germline values: CDR1 SGHAT, CDR2 FQDESV (reference sequence). V was pared by 5 bases and J by 2 bases, with 13 bases between.

In this sample, this clonotype turned up a few times. The rearrangement links TRBV7-2 to TRBJ2-5, with 7 bases matching TRBD2. This CDR3 has 16 amino acids. Trimming at V came to 6 bases and at J to 0 bases, leaving 10 bases not matched to a gene. Germline V gene data show CDR1 as SGHTA and CDR2 as FQGNSA. The CDR3 bases are TGTGCCAGCAGTAAAGGGCTAGCGGCAAACCAAGAGACCCAGTACTTC. Its protein is CASSKGLAANQETQYF.

This clonotype was seen ten or more times. The chain links TRBV7-2 to TRBJ2-7, with 9 bases aligning to TRBD2. The CDR3 length is 16 residues. The V gene's germline CDR1 is SGHTA and CDR2 FQGNSA. Trimming took 2 bases from V and 2 from J; bases not matched to a gene: 7. The CDR3 sequence is CASSLIRAGGPYEQYF. CDR3 in DNA: TGTGCCAGCAGCTTAATTAGGGCGGGGGGGCCCTACGAGCAGTACTTC.

This clonotype was seen more than once but under ten times. The chain carries TRBV11-2 and TRBJ2-3; 9 positions match TRBD2. Germline loops: CDR1 SGHAT, CDR2 FQNNGV. The CDR3 length is 17 residues. V dropped 1 base and J dropped 1; count of bases not matched to a gene: 6. This CDR3 reads CASSLGPSGVGTDTQYF. The CDR3 nucleotides are TGTGCCAGCAGCTTAGGACCTAGCGGGGTTGGCACAGATACGCAGTATTTT.